Each of the 32 T cell receptor beta chains below was sequenced from the same sample in a study of T cell responses to AZD1222 COVID-19 vaccine. Only in-frame clones appear in the TCRdb table, and some are missing; sequencing was by immunoSEQ multiplex PCR. The table has some 91,000 clones, approximately 91% seen once. The sequenced sample was peripheral blood, obtained on day 0 of AZD1222 vaccination. The source of these receptors is an adult in good health.

In this sample, this clone turned up once. The chain has TRBV2 and TRBJ1-1; D gene uncertain. V was shortened by 8 bases and J by 5 bases, with 18 bases between the two germline ends. The length of the CDR3 is 14 residues. Per germline, CDR1 SNHLY and CDR2 FYNNEI. The CDR3, as DNA: TGTGCCAGCTCCAGTGAGGGTCGGGGAACTGAAGCTTTCTTT. Residues: CASSSEGRGTEAFF.

The table lists this clone with a few counts. The chain carries TRBV27 and TRBJ2-7, with a weak D call TRBD2 (6 bases). The CDR3 consists of 14 residues. Germline V CDR1 and CDR2: MNHEY, SMNVEV (reference sequence). V dropped 5 bases and J dropped 3 bases, with 14 bases sitting between them. CDR3 DNA: TGTGCCAGCAGTCTCATAGCGGAAAGCTACGAGCAGTACTTC. It codes for CASSLIAESYEQYF.

The chain joins TRBV9 to TRBJ1-3, with D uncertain. The CDR3 covers 15 residues. CDR1 is SGDLS and CDR2 is YYNGEE in the germline V gene. Trimming stripped 0 bases from V and 3 bases from J, with 10 bases between. CDR3 coding DNA: TGTGCCAGCAGCGTAGAAGAGTGGAATGGAAACACCATATATTTT. It is translated as CASSVEEWNGNTIYF.

The chain has TRBV14 and TRBJ1-1; no firm D call. The germline V gene has CDR1 SGHDN and CDR2 FVKESK. V was cut by 2 bases and J by 8 bases, with 12 bases left in between. The CDR3 contains 13 residues. CDR3 sequence reads: CASSQQRLSEAFF. CDR3 DNA sequence: TGTGCCAGCAGCCAACAGCGCCTGTCGGAAGCTTTCTTT.

This clone was counted only a few times. The gene calls are TRBV5-8 and TRBJ1-4; 7 bases fit TRBD1. The trim removed 2 bases at V and 10 bases at J, leaving 20 bases unmatched. This CDR3 has 18 residues. Germline loops: CDR1 SGHTS, CDR2 YDEGEE. The CDR3: CASSFGAGGGAYGLKLFF. The CDR3 nucleotides read TGTGCCAGCAGCTTCGGTGCGGGAGGGGGCGCATACGGGCTAAAACTGTTTTTT.

V gene TRBV6-2 or TRBV6-3 combines with J gene TRBJ2-7; TRBD2 agrees at 10 bases. V was pared by 6 bases and J by 0 bases, with 5 bases of the junction left unmatched. The CDR3 length is 15 residues. CDR1 is MNHEY and CDR2 is SVGEGT in the germline V gene. In DNA, the CDR3 is TGTGCCAGCAGCAATAGCGGGGGGCACTCCTACGAGCAGTACTTC. Translating it yields CASSNSGGHSYEQYF.

The rearrangement uses TRBV6-2 or TRBV6-3 and TRBJ2-7; D possibly corresponds to TRBD1 (6 bases). Germline V gene sequence: CDR1 MNHEY, CDR2 SVGEGT. V was clipped by 0 bases and J by 0 bases, with 15 bases between them. The CDR3 sequence is 17 residues long. CDR3 sequence: CASSYSKGRTVSYEQYF. CDR3 DNA: TGTGCCAGCAGTTACTCGAAGGGAAGGACAGTCTCCTACGAGCAGTACTTC.

For this clone: Given the absence of the conserved phenylalanine or tryptophan at the CDR3 end, a read error is likely. Because the CDR3's place on the DNA is in doubt, the DNA is left out and the CDR3 is given as listed by TCRdb. V usage is TRBV30 and J usage is TRBJ1-1; the listed D gene, TRBD1, was not tested against the DNA. The CDR3 region is 14 residues in length, termini included. Germline V gene sequence: CDR1 GTSNPN, CDR2 SVGIG (reference sequence). CDR3 protein: CAWSVLSHSQKGFV.

The chain recombines TRBV11-2 with TRBJ1-2; no reliable D call. Germline V gives CDR1 SGHAT, CDR2 FQNNGV. The CDR3 has 15 amino acids. Trimming removed 0 bases at V and 10 bases at J, with 18 bases between. The CDR3 spells CASSLDPAGFYYYTF. In DNA form, the CDR3 reads TGTGCCAGCAGCTTAGATCCCGCCGGGTTCTATTACTACACCTTC.

V usage is TRBV6-5 and J usage is TRBJ1-1; D is uncertain. V was clipped by 0 bases and J by 1 base, with 12 bases between them. The CDR3 totals 16 residues. Per germline, CDR1 MNHEY and CDR2 SVGAGI. The CDR3 loop reads CASSYSSWSPNTEAFF. The CDR3 region has the DNA TGTGCCAGCAGTTACTCTAGTTGGAGCCCGAACACTGAAGCTTTCTTT.

This chain links TRBV6-5 with TRBJ1-2; TRBD1 might be the D (5 bases). The CDR3 is made up of 13 amino acids. Germline lookup yields CDR1 MNHEY and CDR2 SVGAGI. V dropped 8 bases and J dropped 4 bases, with 14 bases sitting between them. CDR3 amino acids: CASRQTEAYGYTF. Written as DNA, the CDR3 is TGTGCCAGCCGTCAGACAGAGGCCTATGGCTACACCTTC.

The CDR3 protein is CASRVGDGNQPQHF. CDR3 bases: TGTGCCAGCAGGGTCGGGGACGGAAATCAGCCCCAGCATTTT. The rearrangement uses TRBV6-6 and TRBJ1-5; possibly TRBD1 for D (5 bases). Trimming stripped 6 bases from V and 4 bases from J, with 13 bases between. The germline V gene encodes CDR1 MNHNY and CDR2 SVGAGI (reference sequence). This CDR3 comprises 14 residues.

This rearrangement joins TRBV7-2 to TRBJ2-1, with no clear D. CDR3 size: 14 residues. Germline CDR1 is SGHTA and CDR2 is FQGNSA. V lost 2 bases and J 0 bases, leaving 5 bases between the germline ends. In nucleotides, the CDR3 is TGTGCCAGCAGCTTAAGGAGCTCCTACAATGAGCAGTTCTTC. Its translation: CASSLRSSYNEQFF. The full variable domain, with the rest looked up from reference TRBV7-2 and TRBJ2-1, is GAGVSQSPSNKVTEKGKDVELRCDPISGHTALYWYRQSLGQGLEFLIYFQGNSAPDKSGLPSDRFSAERTGGSVSTLTIQRTQQEDSAVYLCASSLRSSYNEQFFGPGTRLTVL.

The chain uses TRBV21-1 and TRBJ1-1. TRBV21-1 constitutes a pseudogene. The CDR3 sequence is 15 residues long. DNA of the CDR3: TGTGCCAGCAGCAAGGAATGGGGGGCTCGGACTGAAGCTTTCTTT. Encoded protein: CASSKEWGARTEAFF.

V gene TRBV6-6 combines with J gene TRBJ1-1; perhaps TRBD1 as D (6 bases). This CDR3 region has 12 residues. Per germline, CDR1 MNHNY and CDR2 SVGAGI (reference sequence). Between the trimmed V and J ends, which lost 8 bases and 7 bases, there was a span of 14 bases. CDR3: CASGTQGFEAFF. The DNA of the CDR3 is TGTGCCAGCGGAACACAGGGATTTGAAGCTTTCTTT.

The chain is built from TRBV7-8 and TRBJ2-3, with TRBD2 matching over 8 bases. CDR1 and CDR2 from the germline V gene are SGHVS and FQNEAQ. V shed 1 base, J shed 3 bases, and the junction held 12 bases outside the gene matches. The CDR3 has 18 amino acids. CDR3 protein: CASSLGVAGLGATDTQYF. The CDR3 DNA reads as TGTGCCAGCAGCTTAGGGGTAGCGGGACTCGGGGCGACAGATACGCAGTATTTT.

This clone occurred once. The chain combines TRBV6-6 with TRBJ1-3, with D uncertain. The germline V and J ends were trimmed by 2 bases and 0 bases, with 11 bases remaining between them. This CDR3 comprises 16 residues. In germline, CDR1 is MNHNY, CDR2 SVGAGI (reference sequence). The CDR3 bases are TGTGCCAGCAGTTACCCGCCGGCGAGCTCTGGAAACACCATATATTTT. Amino acids: CASSYPPASSGNTIYF.

The chain combines TRBV4-3 with TRBJ1-2; D not resolved. The germline V and J ends were trimmed by 0 bases and 2 bases, with 7 bases remaining between them. The germline V gene encodes CDR1 LGHNA and CDR2 YSLEER. There are 14 residues in the CDR3. The CDR3 DNA reads TGCGCCAGCAGCCAAGATTTGAGGAACTATGGCTACACCTTC. The encoded protein is CASSQDLRNYGYTF.

In DNA form, the CDR3 reads TGTGCCTGGAGCGTGGGGACTAGCGGGAGTTTTCCTCGGTACTTC. This sequence encodes CAWSVGTSGSFPRYF. The rearrangement uses TRBV30 and TRBJ2-7; TRBD2 aligns across 14 bases. The CDR3 runs to 15 residues. Germline V lookup: CDR1 GTSNPN, CDR2 SVGIG (reference sequence). V was pared by 3 bases and J by 12 bases, with 13 bases of the junction left unmatched.

The chain joins TRBV5-5 to TRBJ2-7, with D possibly matching TRBD1 (5 bases). The CDR3 is 15 residues long. Trimming stripped 4 bases from V and 3 bases from J, with 17 bases between. Germline CDR1 SGHKS, CDR2 YYEKEE (reference sequence). The CDR3 DNA sequence: TGTGCCAGCAGCCGGACGTCGACAGACCTCTACGAGCAGTACTTC. Its translation is CASSRTSTDLYEQYF.

The J gene is TRBJ2-3, the V gene TRBV2, with 14 bases matching TRBD2. This CDR3 has 18 residues. V lost 6 bases, J lost 0 bases, and 8 bases stayed unmatched. From germline, CDR1 is SNHLY and CDR2 FYNNEI. The CDR3 bases are TGTGCCAGCAGCCTCGGACTAGCGGGAGGAAGTAGCACAGATACGCAGTATTTT. Residues: CASSLGLAGGSSTDTQYF.

The V gene is TRBV27, the J gene TRBJ2-2; tentatively, D is TRBD2 (6 bases). With 7 bases removed from V and 0 bases from J, the gap between germline ends came to 18 bases. CDR3 length: 17 residues. Germline V gene data show CDR1 as MNHEY and CDR2 as SMNVEV (reference sequence). CDR3 coding DNA: TGTGCCAGCAATACCATCACCGGGACTCCGAACACCGGGGAGCTGTTTTTT. This encodes CASNTITGTPNTGELFF.

The CDR3 loop is CASSLMAGGANVLTF. The CDR3 DNA follows: TGTGCCAGCAGCTTAATGGCAGGTGGGGCCAACGTCCTGACTTTC. The chain carries TRBV7-3 and TRBJ2-6; D gene ambiguous. CDR1 and CDR2 from the germline V gene are SGHTA and FQGTGA. The V end lost 1 base, the J end lost 3 bases, and 7 bases lay between the germline ends. The CDR3 length is 15 residues.

The chain is built from TRBV6-1 and TRBJ1-2; a weak D match, TRBD1 (5 bases). The CDR3 spans 14 residues. The V gene's germline CDR1 is MNHNS and CDR2 SASEGT. Trimming pared 2 bases from V and 6 bases from J, leaving 13 bases between. CDR3 DNA: TGTGCCAGCAGTGAAATTAGGCCGGGACATGGCTACACCTTC. This codes for CASSEIRPGHGYTF.

The chain carries TRBV6-5 and TRBJ2-1; D remains unclear. V lost 7 bases to trimming and J lost 0 bases, with 13 bases between them. The CDR3 runs to 15 residues. Germline V gene sequence: CDR1 MNHEY, CDR2 SVGAGI. CDR3 loop: CASNYGLSSYNEQFF. DNA for the CDR3: TGTGCCAGCAACTACGGGTTGAGCTCCTACAATGAGCAGTTCTTC.

J is TRBJ1-2 and V is TRBV9; TRBD1 matches at 7 bases. Losses at the gene ends were 0 bases for V and 5 bases for J; bases not matched to a gene: 7. The CDR3 spans 15 residues. Germline assignment: CDR1 SGDLS and CDR2 YYNGEE. In DNA, the CDR3 is TGTGCCAGCAGCGTAGGACAGGGTGGGCTTTATGGCTACACCTTC. Translation: CASSVGQGGLYGYTF.

The genes are TRBV6-2 or TRBV6-3 and TRBJ1-1; D ambiguous. The CDR3 is 13 residues long. The V gene's germline CDR1 is MNHEY and CDR2 SVGEGT. Trimming left V 4 bases short and J 4 bases short, with 10 bases between. The CDR3 here is CASSLLYTTEAFF. Here the CDR3 DNA reads TGTGCCAGCAGTTTACTTTATACCACTGAAGCTTTCTTT.

This rearrangement joins TRBV15 to TRBJ2-7; tentative D call: TRBD1 (6 bases). The CDR3 totals 15 residues. From germline, CDR1 is LNHNV and CDR2 YYDKDF (reference sequence). Trimming pared 0 bases from V and 4 bases from J, leaving 13 bases between. This CDR3 is CATSRDQGPSYEQYF. The CDR3 DNA follows: TGTGCCACCAGCAGAGATCAGGGGCCCTCGTACGAGCAGTACTTC.

This chain uses TRBV11-1 with TRBJ2-1, with 7 bases matching TRBD1. V shed 5 bases and J 5 bases; nucleotides not matched to a gene: 3. The CDR3 has 13 residues. The V gene's germline CDR1 is SGHAT and CDR2 FQDESV (reference sequence). CDR3: CASSPGGNNEQFF. The DNA for the CDR3 is TGTGCCAGCAGCCCAGGGGGAAACAATGAGCAGTTCTTC.

V gene TRBV14 combines with J gene TRBJ2-1; no firm D call. CDR1 and CDR2 (germline): SGHDN, FVKESK. V dropped 8 bases and J dropped 2 bases, with 7 bases sitting between them. CDR3 size: 12 residues. The CDR3 bases are TGTGCCAGCGCCACAGCCTACAATGAGCAGTTCTTC. This translates into CASATAYNEQFF.

V is TRBV5-4 and J is TRBJ2-7, with D unclear. The length of the CDR3 is 13 residues. Germline V gene sequence: CDR1 SGHNT, CDR2 YYREEE (reference sequence). V gave up 2 bases and J gave up 5 bases, with 11 bases separating them. CDR3 region: CASSFYTSHEQYF. The CDR3, as DNA: TGTGCCAGCAGCTTTTATACGTCCCACGAGCAGTACTTC.

This clone was seen a single time. CDR3 nucleotide sequence: TGTGCCAGCAGCTTAGGCGCTAGCAGATACACAGATACGCAGTATTTT. Protein: CASSLGASRYTDTQYF. V and J are TRBV11-2 and TRBJ2-3; a possible D gene is TRBD2 (5 bases). Germline V gene sequence: CDR1 SGHAT, CDR2 FQNNGV. Deletions cut 1 base from V and 2 bases from J, with 13 bases between. The CDR3 contains 16 residues. The variable domain in full, completed from reference TRBV11-2 and TRBJ2-3, reads EAGVAQSPRYKIIEKRQSVAFWCNPISGHATLYWYQQILGQGPKLLIQFQNNGVVDDSQLPKDRFSAERLKGVDSTLKIQPAKLEDSAVYLCASSLGASRYTDTQYFGPGTRLTVL.